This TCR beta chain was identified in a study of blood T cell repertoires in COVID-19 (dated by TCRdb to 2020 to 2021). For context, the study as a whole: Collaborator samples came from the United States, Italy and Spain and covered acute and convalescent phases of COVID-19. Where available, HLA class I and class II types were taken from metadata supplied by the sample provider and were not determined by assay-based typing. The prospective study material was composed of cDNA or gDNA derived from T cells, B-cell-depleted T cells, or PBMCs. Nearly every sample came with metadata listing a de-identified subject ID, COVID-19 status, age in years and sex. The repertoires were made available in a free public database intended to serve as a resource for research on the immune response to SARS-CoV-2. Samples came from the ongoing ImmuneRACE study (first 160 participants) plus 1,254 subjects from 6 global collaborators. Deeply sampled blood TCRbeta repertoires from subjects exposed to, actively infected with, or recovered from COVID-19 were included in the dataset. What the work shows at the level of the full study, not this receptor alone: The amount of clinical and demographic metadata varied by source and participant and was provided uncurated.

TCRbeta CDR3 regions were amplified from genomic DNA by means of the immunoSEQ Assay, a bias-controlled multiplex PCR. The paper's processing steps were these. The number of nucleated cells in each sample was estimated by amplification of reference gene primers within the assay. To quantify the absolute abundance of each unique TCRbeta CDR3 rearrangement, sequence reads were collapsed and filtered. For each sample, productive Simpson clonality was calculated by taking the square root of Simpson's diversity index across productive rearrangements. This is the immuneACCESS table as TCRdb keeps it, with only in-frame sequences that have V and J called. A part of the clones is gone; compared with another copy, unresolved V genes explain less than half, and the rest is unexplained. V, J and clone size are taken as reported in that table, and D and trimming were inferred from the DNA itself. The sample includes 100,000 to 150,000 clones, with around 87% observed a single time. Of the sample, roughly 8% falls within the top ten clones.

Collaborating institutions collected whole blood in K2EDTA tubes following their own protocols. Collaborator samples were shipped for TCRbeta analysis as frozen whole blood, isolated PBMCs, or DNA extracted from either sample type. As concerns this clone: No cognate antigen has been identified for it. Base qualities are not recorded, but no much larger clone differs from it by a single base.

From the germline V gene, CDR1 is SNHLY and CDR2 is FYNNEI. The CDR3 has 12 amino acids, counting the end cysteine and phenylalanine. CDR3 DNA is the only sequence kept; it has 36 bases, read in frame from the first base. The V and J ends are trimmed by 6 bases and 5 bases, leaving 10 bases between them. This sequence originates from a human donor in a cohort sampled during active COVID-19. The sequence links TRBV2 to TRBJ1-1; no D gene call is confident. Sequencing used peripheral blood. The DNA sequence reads TGTGCCAGCAGGCGGCAAGGTACTGAAGCTTTCTTT. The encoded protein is CASRRQGTEAFF.